These 31 T cell receptor beta chains originate from one sample sequenced in a study of identical twins. TCRdb independently ran MiXCR on the 5' RACE reads; one entry per CDR3 protein. Of about 700,000 distinct CDR3 sequences listed, approximately 9% are singletons. The same sample was also used in a study of yellow fever vaccine responses in identical twins.

Source material: PBMCs. Receptor source: a young woman in good health.

This clonotype occurred a few times. This chain uses TRBV5-1 with TRBJ2-1; no reliable D call. The V gene's germline CDR1 is SGHRS and CDR2 YFSETQ. The CDR3 covers 14 residues. Trimming took 1 base from V and 7 from J, leaving 12 bases between them. CDR3 in amino acids: CASSLFRAENEQFF. The CDR3 region has the DNA TGCGCCAGCAGCTTGTTTAGGGCGGAGAATGAGCAGTTCTTC. Together with reference TRBV5-1 and TRBJ2-1, the CDR3 gives the full variable domain: KAGVTQTPRYLIKTRGQQVTLSCSPISGHRSVSWYQQTPGQGLQFLFEYFSETQRNKGNFPGRFSGRQFSNSRSEMNVSTLELGDSALYLCASSLFRAENEQFFGPGTRLTVL.

This rearrangement joins TRBV5-1 to TRBJ1-3; tentatively, D is TRBD1 (5 bases). V lost 2 bases to trimming and J lost 0 bases, with 9 bases between them. Per germline, CDR1 SGHRS and CDR2 YFSETQ. This CDR3 spans 15 amino acids. The CDR3 region has the DNA TGCGCCAGCAGCTTTGGGGGGAACTCTGGAAACACCATATATTTT. As protein: CASSFGGNSGNTIYF.

The chain has TRBV4-1 and TRBJ2-2, with a tentative D call TRBD2 (5 bases). This CDR3 is built from 16 residues. Germline CDR1 reads MGHRA; CDR2 reads YSYEKL. V was trimmed by 0 bases and J by 2 bases, leaving 10 bases between them. The CDR3 loop reads CASSQDRTRNTGELFF. The CDR3 DNA reads TGCGCCAGCAGCCAAGACCGGACTCGTAACACCGGGGAGCTGTTTTTT.

Regarding this clonotype: Germline is not matched at one junction end, which may reflect a read error. The rearrangement links TRBV7-7 to TRBJ2-2; D is perhaps TRBD1 (7 bases). Germline V gene sequence: CDR1 SSHAT, CDR2 FNYEAQ (reference sequence). The CDR3 loop spans 15 amino acids. CDR3 residues: CASSPVTGRSGELFF. CDR3 bases: TGTGCTAGCAGCCCCGTGACAGGGAGGTCCGGGGAGCTGTTTTTT.

The chain carries TRBV4-2 and TRBJ2-7; weak D call: TRBD2 (6 bases). CDR1 and CDR2 (germline): LGHNA, YNFKEQ. Between the trimmed V and J ends, which lost 3 bases and 5 bases, there was a span of 14 bases. The CDR3 extends over 14 amino acids. CDR3 region: CASSQWRAVHEQYF. CDR3 coding DNA: TGTGCCAGCAGCCAGTGGAGGGCAGTCCACGAGCAGTACTTC.

This clonotype has at least ten counts. The chain carries TRBV12-3 or TRBV12-4 and TRBJ2-1; no firm D call. This CDR3 comprises 12 residues. Trimming pared 8 bases from V and 6 bases from J, leaving 11 bases between. Here the CDR3 DNA reads TGTGCCAGCGGGTGGGCCGGCAATGAGCAGTTCTTC. Encoded protein: CASGWAGNEQFF.

This clonotype was counted a few times. This sequence joins TRBV2 and TRBJ2-1; D might be TRBD1 (6 bases). The CDR3 consists of 14 residues. The germline CDR1 and CDR2 sequences are SNHLY and FYNNEI. Trimming took off 9 bases at V and 7 bases at J, with 19 bases between the two ends. The CDR3 bases are TGTGCCAGTTACAGGGAGCCCCGCCAAAATGAGCAGTTCTTC. It translates to CASYREPRQNEQFF.

This chain connects TRBV3-1 to TRBJ2-7; 15 bases are a match to TRBD2. Germline V gene sequence: CDR1 LGHDT, CDR2 YNNKEL (reference sequence). The length of the CDR3 is 16 residues. V gave up 1 base and J gave up 3 bases; unmatched junction bases: 1. CDR3 in DNA: TGTGCCAGCAGCCAAGGGACTAGCGGGAGGGACTACGAGCAGTACTTC. Its translation is CASSQGTSGRDYEQYF.

This clonotype was counted a few times. V gene TRBV6-5 combines with J gene TRBJ2-3; no clear D gene. The CDR3 has 18 amino acids. Trimming left V 0 bases short and J 0 bases short, with 16 bases between. Germline V lookup: CDR1 MNHEY, CDR2 SVGAGI. The CDR3 protein is CASSYSQPPKTSTDTQYF. The CDR3 region has the DNA TGTGCCAGCAGTTACTCTCAACCCCCGAAAACCAGCACAGATACGCAGTATTTT.

CDR3 coding DNA: TGTGCCAGTAGTAAGGGACAGGGAGCGAACACCGGGGAGCTGTTTTTT. This translates into CASSKGQGANTGELFF. This sequence joins TRBV19 and TRBJ2-2, with TRBD1 matching 9 bases. The CDR3 loop spans 16 amino acids. Germline trimming cut 4 bases from V and 0 bases from J; bases unmatched to any gene: 3. Germline CDR1 is LNHDA and CDR2 is SQIVND (reference sequence).

There are a few counts of this clonotype. CDR3 sequence reads: CASSLLGVDAITGELFF. In nucleotides, the CDR3 is TGTGCCAGCAGTTTATTGGGGGTGGATGCCATCACCGGGGAGCTGTTTTTT. The chain recombines TRBV27 with TRBJ2-2; D is possibly TRBD1 or TRBD2 (5 bases each). Germline CDR1 reads MNHEY; CDR2 reads SMNVEV (reference sequence). This CDR3 is built from 17 residues. Trimming took off 1 base at V and 4 bases at J, with 16 bases between the two ends.

This chain links TRBV11-2 with TRBJ2-6; D might be TRBD2 (6 bases). The CDR3 contains 18 residues. CDR1 and CDR2 (germline): SGHAT, FQNNGV. V was trimmed by 5 bases and J by 1 base, leaving 18 bases between them. DNA of the CDR3: TGTGCCAGCAGCCCGAGTGAGACTAGGTTTTCTGGGGCCAACGTCCTGACTTTC. Encoded protein: CASSPSETRFSGANVLTF.

This clonotype came up many times. V is TRBV27 and J is TRBJ2-5; D not resolved. The CDR3 runs to 15 residues. V lost 5 bases and J lost 4, with 17 bases in between. CDR1 and CDR2 (germline): MNHEY, SMNVEV (reference sequence). The CDR3 DNA sequence: TGTGCCAGCAGTCGTAGCCCCCGAGGTGTAGAGACCCAGTACTTC. It codes for CASSRSPRGVETQYF.

This clonotype was counted at least ten times. V gene TRBV18 combines with J gene TRBJ2-2; D tentatively fits TRBD1 or TRBD2 (6 bases each). Germline CDR1 is KGHSH and CDR2 is LQKENI. The CDR3 has 14 amino acids. The V end lost 3 bases, the J end lost 6 bases, and 11 bases lay between the germline ends. DNA of the CDR3: TGTGCCAGCTCACCGTCGGGGGCGTCCGGGGAGCTGTTTTTT. This codes for CASSPSGASGELFF.

The chain has TRBV6-2 or TRBV6-3 and TRBJ2-1; a weak D match, TRBD2 (6 bases). The CDR3 has 14 residues. With 5 bases removed from V and 4 bases from J, the gap between germline ends came to 12 bases. CDR1 is MNHEY and CDR2 is SVGEGT in the germline V gene. CDR3: CASSPSGPYNEQFF. The CDR3 nucleotides are TGTGCCAGCAGTCCAAGCGGGCCGTACAATGAGCAGTTCTTC.

The CDR3 bases are TGCGCCAGCAGCTTGCTGCAGACTTACGAGCAGTACTTC. Protein sequence: CASSLLQTYEQYF. The chain is built from TRBV5-1 and TRBJ2-7, with D uncertain. The length of the CDR3 is 13 residues. V was trimmed by 1 base and J by 4 bases, leaving 9 bases between them. Germline V lookup: CDR1 SGHRS, CDR2 YFSETQ.

The table lists this clonotype with many counts. The J gene is TRBJ2-1, the V gene TRBV7-9; perhaps TRBD2 as D (7 bases). V lost 5 bases to trimming and J lost 6 bases, with 14 bases between them. Germline V lookup: CDR1 SEHNR, CDR2 FQNEAQ (reference sequence). The CDR3 has 14 residues. CDR3 loop: CASSPWGGANEQFF. The CDR3 nucleotides read TGTGCCAGCAGCCCCTGGGGGGGGGCCAATGAGCAGTTCTTC.

The chain has TRBV5-1 and TRBJ2-5; D may be TRBD1 or TRBD2 (5 bases each). The germline V gene encodes CDR1 SGHRS and CDR2 YFSETQ. The CDR3 consists of 16 residues. With 1 base removed from V and 0 bases from J, the gap between germline ends came to 13 bases. CDR3 amino acids: CASSLWDGTYQETQYF. The CDR3 coding sequence is TGCGCCAGCAGCTTGTGGGACGGTACTTACCAAGAGACCCAGTACTTC.

In its sample, this clonotype was seen a few times. Here the CDR3 DNA reads TGTGCCAGCAGTGAATCCCCGACAGGTCCCTACGAGCAGTACTTC. Residues: CASSESPTGPYEQYF. J is TRBJ2-7 and V is TRBV25-1; TRBD1 is a possible D gene (6 bases). Trimming shortened V by 1 base and J by 2 bases, and 12 bases separated the two germline ends. This CDR3 has 15 amino acids. Germline CDR1 and CDR2: MGHDK and SYGVNS.

This clonotype turned up a few times. This chain uses TRBV20-1 with TRBJ1-5; weak D call: TRBD1 (5 bases). This CDR3 is built from 15 residues. CDR1 and CDR2 from the germline V gene are DFQATT and SNEGSKA (reference sequence). V dropped 6 bases and J dropped 2 bases, with 17 bases sitting between them. CDR3 in DNA: TGCAGTGCCCCCACCGGGGGGTCGGGCAATCAGCCCCAGCATTTT. It codes for CSAPTGGSGNQPQHF.

The gene calls are TRBV3-1 and TRBJ1-5, with 9 bases identical to TRBD1. Per the germline V gene, CDR1 is LGHDT and CDR2 is YNNKEL (reference sequence). Trimming took 4 bases from V and 5 from J; bases not matched to a gene: 6. CDR3 length equals 15 residues. CDR3 sequence: CASSLGQGPHQPQHF. The CDR3 nucleotides read TGTGCCAGCAGCCTCGGACAGGGGCCCCATCAGCCCCAGCATTTT.

This clonotype has at least ten counts. This rearrangement joins TRBV12-3 or TRBV12-4 to TRBJ1-5, with TRBD1 identical over 8 bases. Trimming removed 8 bases from V and 2 bases from J; junction bases left unmatched: 8. CDR3 length: 15 amino acids. This CDR3 is CASCRTGLGNQPQHF. CDR3 DNA: TGTGCCAGCTGTCGGACAGGGCTGGGCAATCAGCCCCAGCATTTT.

The table lists this clonotype with many counts. V gene TRBV7-9 combines with J gene TRBJ2-5; D gene unclear. The CDR3 runs 13 residues. The V and J ends lost 3 bases and 5 bases respectively, with 10 bases between them. CDR1 is SEHNR, CDR2 FQNEAQ, per germline (reference sequence). This CDR3 is CASSFENTETQYF. CDR3 DNA: TGTGCCAGCAGCTTCGAAAACACGGAGACCCAGTACTTC.

The V and J genes are TRBV7-9 and TRBJ2-2, with D hard to call. Germline V lookup: CDR1 SEHNR, CDR2 FQNEAQ (reference sequence). This CDR3 contains 15 residues. Trimming cost V 4 bases and J 6 bases, with 15 bases left between them. This CDR3 is CASSYAQVSPGELFF. The CDR3 DNA sequence: TGTGCCAGCAGCTACGCCCAGGTTTCGCCCGGGGAGCTGTTTTTT.

There are a few counts of this clonotype. The chain joins TRBV7-2 to TRBJ2-5; the D gene is possibly TRBD1 (5 bases). The V end was cut by 8 bases, the J end by 6 bases, with 13 bases between. Germline lookup yields CDR1 SGHTA and CDR2 FQGNSA. The CDR3 runs 12 residues. Written as DNA, the CDR3 is TGTGCCAGCTCAGTGCAGGGCCAGACCCAGTACTTC. Protein sequence: CASSVQGQTQYF.

There are a few counts of this clonotype. The V and J genes are TRBV7-9 and TRBJ2-7, with 8 bases lining up with TRBD1. The V gene end was trimmed by 5 bases and the J gene end by 5 bases; junction bases not matched to a gene: 11. From germline, CDR1 is SEHNR and CDR2 FQNEAQ (reference sequence). This CDR3 is 15 amino acids long. As DNA, the CDR3 is TGTGCCAGCAGCCACCCTGGACAGGGTTTGAACGAGCAGTACTTC. Translation gives CASSHPGQGLNEQYF.

This clonotype was seen repeatedly, ten times or more. The chain employs TRBV6-5 and TRBJ1-1, with no clear D. The CDR3 covers 14 residues. Trimming took off 3 bases at V and 1 base at J, with 9 bases between the two ends. Germline CDR1 and CDR2: MNHEY and SVGAGI. CDR3 coding DNA: TGTGCCAGCAGTTATCGTACAGAGAACACTGAAGCTTTCTTT. Its translation: CASSYRTENTEAFF.

This clonotype was seen ten or more times. The genes are TRBV20-1 and TRBJ2-3, with TRBD1 identical over 7 bases. The CDR3 extends over 15 amino acids. CDR1 and CDR2 from the germline V gene are DFQATT and SNEGSKA (reference sequence). V shed 2 bases, J shed 5 bases, and the junction held 10 bases outside the gene matches. This CDR3 reads CSARPGQVGLDTQYF. In nucleotides, the CDR3 is TGCAGTGCTAGACCCGGACAGGTTGGATTAGATACGCAGTATTTT.

This chain uses TRBV29-1 with TRBJ2-7; 16 positions agree with TRBD2. Trimming removed 7 bases from V and 0 bases from J; junction bases left unmatched: 9. The V gene's germline CDR1 is SQVTM and CDR2 ANQGSEA. This CDR3 comprises 17 residues. The CDR3 nucleotides read TGCAGCGCGAGGGGGGGACTAGCGGGAGGGAGCTCCTACGAGCAGTACTTC. This gives the protein CSARGGLAGGSSYEQYF.

The V and J genes are TRBV12-3 or TRBV12-4 and TRBJ2-7; TRBD2 agrees at 13 bases. The CDR3 is 16 amino acids. Losses at the gene ends were 6 bases for V and 2 bases for J; bases not matched to a gene: 7. CDR3 in amino acids: CASRFSGLAGTYEQYF. CDR3 sequence (DNA): TGTGCCAGCAGATTTTCGGGACTAGCGGGAACCTACGAGCAGTACTTC.

This clonotype was recorded at least ten times. The V call is TRBV4-1, the J call TRBJ2-7, with 7 positions matching TRBD1. V dropped 0 bases and J dropped 5; count of bases not matched to a gene: 16. The CDR3 spans 18 residues. Germline CDR1 reads MGHRA; CDR2 reads YSYEKL. This CDR3 reads CASSQDHRSRGFLDEQYF. The CDR3 bases are TGCGCCAGCAGCCAAGATCATAGGAGCAGGGGGTTCCTCGACGAGCAGTACTTC.